This T cell receptor beta chain was retrieved from a study of blood T cells in healthy people across ages. On this clonotype: Its antigen is currently unknown.

Primed by a sample-barcoded 5' primer and a J-beta primer mix, a second PCR proceeded for 7 to 11 cycles. TCRdb fed the 5' RACE reads into MiXCR, producing one record per CDR3 protein. The table lists around 800,000 distinct CDR3 sequences, 62% of them singletons, with 25% to 35% in the top ten. CDR3 length: 16 amino acids. Germline V gene sequence: CDR1 SGHRS, CDR2 YFSETQ. With 4 bases removed from V and 3 bases from J, the gap between germline ends came to 20 bases. Isolating PBMCs gave at least 6 million of these cells per sample. Total RNA was isolated from each sample in quantities of at least 5 micrograms. Study results and limitations: A strong correlation was seen between TCR beta diversity and naive T cell percentage.

The sequenced sample was blood. The TCR sequence derives from a man aged 25 to 40 in good health. The rearrangement uses TRBV5-1 and TRBJ2-7, with a possible D match to TRBD2 (6 bases). Here the CDR3 reads CASSDAGSRPDYEQYF. In DNA form, the CDR3 reads TGCGCCAGCAGCGACGCCGGGAGCCGACCCGACTACGAGCAGTACTTC.